What follows are 14 T cell receptor beta chains derived from one specimen sequenced in a study of CD8 T cells in ankylosing spondylitis. Study observations and caveats: In ankylosing spondylitis blood, a motif of eight highly homologous TCR beta variants appeared characteristic.

These receptors lack a known antigen. TCRdb re-derived calls from the 5' RACE reads in MiXCR, one entry per CDR3 protein. The sample has 500,000 to 650,000 distinct CDR3 sequences; less than 6% are singletons. The sequencing input was blood, either unsorted or a sorted T cell fraction (not recorded which). The receptors were gathered from a male donor with ankylosing spondylitis.

In this sample, this clonotype turned up many times. This rearrangement joins TRBV27 to TRBJ1-6, with unresolved D. Trimming stripped 6 bases from V and 5 bases from J, with 20 bases between. Germline lookup yields CDR1 MNHEY and CDR2 SMNVEV (reference sequence). This CDR3 spans 17 amino acids. CDR3 bases: TGTGCCAGCAGAATCATAAGCTGGGCCCGAGATAATTCACCCCTCCACTTT. Protein product: CASRIISWARDNSPLHF.

The sample holds many counts of this clonotype. The chain carries TRBV5-1 and TRBJ2-2; D is unresolved. V was shortened by 0 bases and J by 0 bases, with 6 bases between the two germline ends. Germline CDR1 SGHRS, CDR2 YFSETQ. This CDR3 region has 15 residues. The CDR3 loop reads CASSLDGPNTGELFF. The CDR3 DNA sequence: TGCGCCAGCAGCTTGGACGGACCGAACACCGGGGAGCTGTTTTTT.

Many counts were recorded for this clonotype. The chain joins TRBV27 to TRBJ1-2; 11 nucleotides match TRBD1. The CDR3 has 15 amino acids. Germline loops: CDR1 MNHEY, CDR2 SMNVEV (reference sequence). The trim removed 6 bases at V and 8 bases at J, leaving 11 bases unmatched. The CDR3, as DNA: TGTGCCAGCAGGCCGGACAGGGGGCTACCTGGGGGCTACACCTTC. Translation gives CASRPDRGLPGGYTF.

The rearrangement links TRBV12-3 or TRBV12-4 to TRBJ2-2; tentative D call: TRBD1 (5 bases). V dropped 3 bases and J dropped 2 bases, with 13 bases sitting between them. The CDR3 consists of 16 residues. This CDR3 is CASSFSKGRNTGELFF. The CDR3 DNA reads TGTGCCAGCAGTTTTTCCAAGGGGCGAAACACCGGGGAGCTGTTTTTT.

This clonotype was seen repeatedly, ten times or more. The V call is TRBV4-2, the J call TRBJ1-2; D is undetermined. CDR1 LGHNA and CDR2 YNFKEQ come from the germline V gene. The CDR3 is 14 amino acids. Trimming cost V 0 bases and J 4 bases, with 9 bases left between them. Written as DNA, the CDR3 is TGTGCCAGCAGCCAAGATCGGGGTGTCTATGGCTACACCTTC. Translating gives CASSQDRGVYGYTF.

This clonotype was recorded many times. J is TRBJ2-7 and V is TRBV9; D is ambiguous. Trimming shortened V by 5 bases and J by 0 bases, and 15 bases separated the two germline ends. The CDR3 covers 15 residues. Germline V gene data show CDR1 as SGDLS and CDR2 as YYNGEE. DNA for the CDR3: TGTGCCAGCAGTCCCTTACTCCATAGCTCCTACGAGCAGTACTTC. Protein: CASSPLLHSSYEQYF.

This clonotype was observed at least ten times. The chain combines TRBV12-3 or TRBV12-4 with TRBJ2-1; no clear D gene. The CDR3 runs to 15 residues. V lost 1 base, J lost 0 bases, and 7 bases lay in between. The CDR3 nucleotides read TGTGCCAGCAGTTTAGGTTCCCTCTCCTACAATGAGCAGTTCTTC. As protein: CASSLGSLSYNEQFF.

There are many counts of this clonotype. The rearrangement uses TRBV29-1 and TRBJ2-2; TRBD1 matches at 7 bases. Germline V lookup: CDR1 SQVTM, CDR2 ANQGSEA. The CDR3 is made up of 14 amino acids. Unmatched junction bases numbered 3, after V lost 5 bases and J lost 0 bases. The CDR3 here is CSVTDRANTGELFF. The CDR3 coding sequence is TGCAGCGTTACTGACAGGGCGAACACCGGGGAGCTGTTTTTT.

This chain links TRBV6-1 with TRBJ2-3, with no clear D. CDR1 MNHNS and CDR2 SASEGT come from the germline V gene. Trimming stripped 2 bases from V and 2 bases from J, with 8 bases between. This CDR3 is 14 amino acids long. CDR3 residues: CASSEQPATDTQYF. Here the CDR3 DNA reads TGTGCCAGCAGTGAACAACCCGCCACAGATACGCAGTATTTT.

This clonotype was seen ten or more times. The chain carries TRBV20-1 and TRBJ2-2; possible D gene TRBD1, 6 bases. Germline-derived CDR1 and CDR2 are DFQATT and SNEGSKA (reference sequence). The V end was cut by 4 bases, the J end by 3 bases, with 12 bases between. This CDR3 region has 14 residues. Here the CDR3 DNA reads TGCAGTGCTAACCGGGACACCTACACCGGGGAGCTGTTTTTT. It specifies CSANRDTYTGELFF.

The table lists this clonotype with many counts. V usage is TRBV28 and J usage is TRBJ2-3, with 11 positions matching TRBD2. The CDR3 runs 15 residues. V shed 2 bases and J 9 bases; nucleotides not matched to a gene: 7. CDR1 is MDHEN and CDR2 is SYDVKM in the germline V gene. The CDR3 reads CASSLLAGGLKTQYF. Written as DNA, the CDR3 is TGTGCCAGCAGTTTACTAGCGGGAGGCCTTAAGACGCAGTATTTT.

This clonotype was seen ten or more times. This chain uses TRBV9 with TRBJ2-4; 7 positions agree with TRBD1. CDR1 and CDR2 (germline): SGDLS, YYNGEE. CDR3 length: 15 amino acids. V was pared by 3 bases and J by 2 bases, with 5 bases of the junction left unmatched. CDR3 sequence reads: CASSAATGPKNIQYF. The CDR3 coding sequence is TGTGCCAGCAGCGCCGCGACAGGGCCCAAAAACATTCAGTACTTC.

This clonotype was recorded at least ten times. V usage is TRBV11-2 and J usage is TRBJ2-5; the D is unclear. Germline V gives CDR1 SGHAT, CDR2 FQNNGV. The CDR3 has 11 residues. V shed 5 bases and J shed 2 bases, with 3 bases lying between them. The CDR3 DNA reads TGTGCCAGCAGCGCGCAAGAGACCCAGTACTTC. This gives the protein CASSAQETQYF.

Ten or more counts support this clonotype. The chain uses TRBV10-3 and TRBJ2-1; TRBD2 matches at 9 bases. The CDR3 runs to 15 residues. Germline V gives CDR1 ENHRY, CDR2 SYGVKD. Trimming at V came to 3 bases and at J to 7 bases, leaving 7 bases not matched to a gene. The CDR3 DNA follows: TGTGCCATCAGTGAATCCGGGACTAGCCCAAATGAGCAGTTCTTC. This gives the protein CAISESGTSPNEQFF.